One and the same sample provided the 17 T cell receptor beta chains below, sequenced in a study of memory CD4+ T cells and cytomegalovirus serostatus. TCRdb keeps only in-frame clones here, not all; method: immunoSEQ multiplex PCR. The sample contains about 52,000 clones, about 83% of which appear only once. The sort gate was single viable CD3+CD4+CD8-CD45RO+ cells for memory CD4+ T cells. Sequenced material: memory CD4+ T cells from blood. Every receptor here comes from an adult in good health and CMV-seropositive.

This clone was seen a single time. V gene TRBV19 combines with J gene TRBJ2-7; a weak D match, TRBD2 (5 bases). The CDR3 totals 14 residues. The ends were cut back, 4 bases at V and 3 bases at J, with 13 bases in the middle. The germline gives CDR1 LNHDA, CDR2 SQIVND (reference sequence). The chain's CDR3 is CASSTTRPGYEQYF. The CDR3 DNA is TGTGCCAGTAGTACTACTAGACCGGGCTACGAGCAGTACTTC.

The V and J genes are TRBV6-5 and TRBJ1-2; TRBD1 matches 8 bases. V lost 7 bases, J lost 7 bases, and 11 bases stayed unmatched. The CDR3 runs 14 residues. CDR1 and CDR2 from the germline V gene are MNHEY and SVGAGI. In nucleotides, the CDR3 is TGTGCCAGCACAATAGGGACAGGAAGAGGTGGCTACACCTTC. This codes for CASTIGTGRGGYTF.

The rearrangement links TRBV7-2 to TRBJ2-5, with TRBD2 identical over 12 bases. Germline V gene lookup returns CDR1 SGHTA and CDR2 FQGNSA. V trimming: 6 bases; J trimming: 5 bases; junction bases outside the gene matches: 7. The length of the CDR3 is 15 residues. CDR3 region: CASSASGGAVETQYF. The CDR3 DNA is TGTGCCAGCAGTGCTAGCGGGGGGGCCGTGGAGACCCAGTACTTC. The variable domain in full, with the rest retrieved from reference TRBV7-2 and TRBJ2-5, is GAGVSQSPSNKVTEKGKDVELRCDPISGHTALYWYRQSLGQGLEFLIYFQGNSAPDKSGLPSDRFSAERTGGSVSTLTIQRTQQEDSAVYLCASSASGGAVETQYFGPGTRLLVL.

This sequence joins TRBV28 and TRBJ1-1; D is perhaps TRBD1 (5 bases). This CDR3 spans 14 amino acids. The germline V gene has CDR1 MDHEN and CDR2 SYDVKM. The V end lost 3 bases, the J end lost 4 bases, and 12 bases lay between the germline ends. CDR3 nucleotides: TGTGCCAGCAGTTTCAGGGCTAAGGGCACTGAAGCTTTCTTT. It translates to CASSFRAKGTEAFF.

V is TRBV7-9 and J is TRBJ2-3, with D tentatively TRBD1 or TRBD2 (6 bases each). V gave up 5 bases and J gave up 8 bases, with 11 bases separating them. CDR3 length equals 12 residues. Germline V gives CDR1 SEHNR, CDR2 FQNEAQ (reference sequence). The DNA for the CDR3 is TGTGCCAGCAGCCAACAGGGAGGTACGCAGTATTTT. It yields the protein CASSQQGGTQYF.

This chain connects TRBV7-2 to TRBJ2-3; 9 nucleotides line up with TRBD2. After removal of 4 bases from V and 6 bases from J, the junction contained 8 bases not matched to a gene. This CDR3 spans 15 amino acids. Germline loops: CDR1 SGHTA, CDR2 FQGNSA. The chain's CDR3 is CASSSRLAVRDTQYF. In DNA form, the CDR3 reads TGTGCCAGCAGCTCGCGACTAGCGGTACGGGATACGCAGTATTTT.

V usage is TRBV9 and J usage is TRBJ1-5; 7 nucleotides agree with TRBD1. The germline gives CDR1 SGDLS, CDR2 YYNGEE. The V and J ends lost 3 bases and 8 bases, in that order; junction bases with no gene match: 8. This CDR3 is built from 14 residues. CDR3 sequence (DNA): TGTGCCAGCAGCGCCACCACTACAGGGGAGCCCCAGCATTTT. This encodes CASSATTTGEPQHF.

In DNA, the CDR3 is TGTGCCAGCAGCTTAGCTCGAAACACAGATACGCAGTATTTT. It translates to CASSLARNTDTQYF. J is TRBJ2-3 and V is TRBV7-3, with no clear D. Looked up from germline, CDR1 is SGHTA and CDR2 is FQGTGA. V lost 2 bases and J 2 bases, leaving 8 bases between the germline ends. The CDR3 loop spans 14 amino acids.

This clone was found once. CDR3 sequence: CSVVRGRQYF. CDR3 sequence (DNA): TGCAGCGTTGTAAGGGGTCGGCAGTACTTC. This chain uses TRBV29-1 with TRBJ2-7, with a tentative D call TRBD1 (5 bases). Looked up from germline, CDR1 is SQVTM and CDR2 is ANQGSEA. The V and J ends lost 4 bases and 9 bases respectively, with 10 bases between them. The CDR3 extends over 10 amino acids.

This clone was observed a few times. The chain recombines TRBV14 with TRBJ2-1; 11 bases are a match to TRBD2. The CDR3 length is 16 residues. Germline V CDR1 and CDR2: SGHDN, FVKESK. V was clipped by 1 base and J by 7 bases; unmatched bases: 6. This CDR3 is CASSQAWTSGLNEQFF. As DNA, the CDR3 is TGTGCCAGCAGCCAAGCCTGGACTAGCGGGTTGAATGAGCAGTTCTTC.

This clone occurred a few times. The rearrangement joins TRBV23-1 to TRBJ2-2; 12 bases map to TRBD2. TRBV23-1 is an ORF, with its function uncertain. The junction had 2 bases not matched to a gene; V was cut back by 0 bases and J by 3 bases. The CDR3 is 17 residues long. Here the CDR3 reads CASSQSSSGRDTGELFF. The CDR3 DNA reads TGCGCCAGCAGTCAATCTTCTAGCGGGAGGGACACCGGGGAGCTGTTTTTT.

The chain links TRBV7-9 to TRBJ2-5; a weak D match, TRBD2 (6 bases). Germline loops: CDR1 SEHNR, CDR2 FQNEAQ (reference sequence). The CDR3 is made up of 14 amino acids. V dropped 3 bases and J dropped 1 base, with 9 bases sitting between them. CDR3 in amino acids: CASSFRGGQETQYF. The DNA for the CDR3 is TGTGCCAGCAGCTTTCGGGGAGGCCAAGAGACCCAGTACTTC.

The table lists this clone with a count of one. The CDR3 region is CASSEAGHNYNEQFF. The CDR3 DNA follows: TGTGCCAGCAGTGAAGCTGGACATAACTACAATGAGCAGTTCTTC. The chain combines TRBV25-1 with TRBJ2-1; D may be TRBD1 (5 bases). Trimming removed 2 bases from V and 3 bases from J, with 11 bases in between. Per the germline V gene, CDR1 is MGHDK and CDR2 is SYGVNS. The CDR3 has 15 residues.

This chain links TRBV5-6 with TRBJ1-2; D may be TRBD1 (6 bases). With 2 bases removed from V and 7 bases from J, the gap between germline ends came to 15 bases. CDR3 size: 14 residues. Germline V CDR1 and CDR2: SGHDT, YYEEEE. CDR3 region: CASSLNQGLVGYTF. The CDR3, as DNA: TGTGCCAGCAGCTTAAATCAGGGGTTAGTTGGCTACACCTTC.

The chain couples TRBV5-4 to TRBJ1-2; 9 bases map to TRBD1. The CDR3 contains 16 residues. Trimming cost V 3 bases and J 5 bases; bases outside gene matches: 11. Germline V gene lookup returns CDR1 SGHNT and CDR2 YYREEE (reference sequence). CDR3: CASSSLQGARRYGYTF. The CDR3 DNA is TGTGCCAGCAGCTCACTACAGGGGGCGCGTAGGTATGGCTACACCTTC.

This sequence joins TRBV25-1 and TRBJ2-7, with TRBD1 matching 9 bases. This CDR3 spans 15 amino acids. The ends lost 1 base at V and 5 bases at J; junction bases unmatched: 6. Germline-derived CDR1 and CDR2 are MGHDK and SYGVNS. CDR3 protein: CASSEFGTGWNEQYF. The CDR3 DNA sequence: TGTGCCAGCAGTGAATTTGGGACAGGGTGGAACGAGCAGTACTTC.

V and J are TRBV6-5 and TRBJ1-1; no clear D gene. The CDR3 is 13 residues long. V was cut by 6 bases and J by 6 bases, with 14 bases left in between. The germline V gene has CDR1 MNHEY and CDR2 SVGAGI. The CDR3 loop reads CASRSTGNSEAFF. The CDR3 DNA reads as TGTGCCAGCAGATCCACTGGTAACTCTGAAGCTTTCTTT.